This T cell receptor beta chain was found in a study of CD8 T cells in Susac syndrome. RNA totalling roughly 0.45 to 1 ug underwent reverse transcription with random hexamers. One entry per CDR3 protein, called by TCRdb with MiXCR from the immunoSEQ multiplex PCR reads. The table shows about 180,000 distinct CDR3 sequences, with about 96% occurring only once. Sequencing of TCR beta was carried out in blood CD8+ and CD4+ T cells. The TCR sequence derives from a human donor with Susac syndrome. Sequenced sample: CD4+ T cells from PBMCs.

The CDR3: CAWSDSGSGWETQYF. Written as DNA, the CDR3 is TGTGCCTGGAGTGATAGCGGGAGCGGCTGGGAGACCCAGTACTTC. The rearrangement joins TRBV30 to TRBJ2-5; 9 bases are shared with TRBD2. The V gene's germline CDR1 is GTSNPN and CDR2 SVGIG (reference sequence). The CDR3 spans 15 residues. V trimming: 1 base; J trimming: 5 bases; junction bases outside the gene matches: 8.